These 14 T cell receptor beta chains were sequenced from one sample in a study of T cells in Graves' hyperthyroidism and ophthalmopathy (dated by TCRdb to 2018 to 2020). Library generation was performed with multiplex PCR. Sequenced using an Illumina HiSeq 2000. Amplification of TCR beta CDR3 regions was carried out from RNA transcripts. A first-round RT-PCR of the TCR CDR3 used the HTBI primer set with the Qiagen OneStep RT-PCR kit. TCRdb reanalyzed the raw reads on its own, using fastp at Q25 for trimming and MiXCR for clone calling, and kept in-frame beta chains. One record per CDR3 amino acid sequence lists the most common genes and DNA. The sample table holds about 540,000 distinct CDR3 sequences, of which just over 45% were seen once. The ten largest clones add up to 7.5% to 8.5% of the sample. The sample taken for sequencing was peripheral blood or thyroid tissue (not recorded which). These receptors were collected from a woman aged 18-35 years with Graves' hyperthyroidism.

The rearrangement links TRBV2 to TRBJ2-3; D is uncertain. This CDR3 spans 16 amino acids. Germline lookup yields CDR1 SNHLY and CDR2 FYNNEI. Trimming cost V 6 bases and J 2 bases, with 18 bases left between them. CDR3 bases: TGTGCCAGCAGCCAAGAGCTAGGGCTGAACACAGATACGCAGTATTTT. Residues: CASSQELGLNTDTQYF.

Remarks on this clonotype: One base away lies a much larger clone, so this may be a sequencing read error. The chain combines TRBV9 with TRBJ1-1, with TRBD1 matching over 7 bases. With V trimmed by 4 bases and J by 0 bases, 15 bases remained unmatched. Germline V gene lookup returns CDR1 SGDLS and CDR2 YYNGEE. The length of the CDR3 is 18 residues. The CDR3 sequence is CASSPSGGRLRLNTEAFF. CDR3 coding DNA: TGTGCCAGCAGCCCCTCAGGGGGGCGGCTCAGACTGAACACTGAAGCTTTCTTT.

The sample holds many counts of this clonotype. The V gene is TRBV6-5, the J gene TRBJ1-5; no clear D. The length of the CDR3 is 14 residues. V gave up 5 bases and J gave up 8 bases, with 16 bases separating them. Germline values: CDR1 MNHEY, CDR2 SVGAGI. CDR3 amino acids: CASSPGPLGKPQHF. The CDR3, as DNA: TGTGCCAGCAGTCCCGGGCCGTTAGGGAAGCCCCAGCATTTT.

Many counts were recorded for this clonotype. V is TRBV4-2 and J is TRBJ2-7; tentative D call: TRBD1 (5 bases). V lost 1 base to trimming and J lost 4 bases, with 14 bases between them. The germline V gene encodes CDR1 LGHNA and CDR2 YNFKEQ. There are 15 residues in the CDR3. Here the CDR3 DNA reads TGTGCCAGCAGCCAAGGGACACGGACCAAGTACGAGCAGTACTTC. Translated, it gives CASSQGTRTKYEQYF.

CDR3 sequence (DNA): TGTGCCAGCAGTTTATCTGGGGCAAGACAGCCCCAGTACTTC. Amino acid sequence: CASSLSGARQPQYF. The chain is built from TRBV12-3 or TRBV12-4 and TRBJ2-5; possible D gene TRBD1, 5 bases. V shed 2 bases and J shed 9 bases, with 16 bases lying between them. The length of the CDR3 is 14 residues.

About this clonotype: The junction shows a germline mismatch at one end, possibly a read error. The genes are TRBV7-3 and TRBJ2-2; no definite D call. Germline V lookup: CDR1 SGHTA, CDR2 FQGTGA. The CDR3 consists of 10 residues. The CDR3 reads CASSPSELFF. CDR3 DNA sequence: TGCGCCAGCAGCCCCTCGGAGCTGTTTTTT.

In this sample, this clonotype turned up many times. The chain combines TRBV6-2 or TRBV6-3 with TRBJ2-7; 9 bases fit TRBD1. With V trimmed by 5 bases and J by 4 bases, 12 bases remained unmatched. CDR1 is MNHEY, CDR2 SVGEGT, per germline. The CDR3 totals 16 residues. CDR3 sequence (DNA): TGTGCCAGCAGTGACCCCACACGGGACAGGGAGTACGAGCAGTACTTC. Its protein is CASSDPTRDREYEQYF.

In its sample, this clonotype was seen a few times. The V gene is TRBV3-1, the J gene TRBJ2-5; no firm D call. CDR3 length: 17 residues. Germline lookup yields CDR1 LGHDT and CDR2 YNNKEL (reference sequence). V was pared by 2 bases and J by 2 bases, with 18 bases between. Here the CDR3 DNA reads TGTGCCAGCAGCCAACCTGGGGAAGGACGTTCACAAGAGACCCAGTACTTC. It specifies CASSQPGEGRSQETQYF.

This clonotype was recorded at least ten times. J is TRBJ2-7 and V is TRBV28, with D possibly matching TRBD1 (6 bases). Trimming shortened V by 5 bases and J by 3 bases, and 14 bases separated the two germline ends. Germline V CDR1 and CDR2: MDHEN, SYDVKM. The CDR3 is 14 amino acids. The DNA of the CDR3 is TGTGCCAGCAGTCCTCCGGCACAGGGCTACGAGCAGTACTTC. Translating it yields CASSPPAQGYEQYF.

This clonotype was observed a handful of times. The chain employs TRBV7-3 and TRBJ2-7; perhaps TRBD1 as D (5 bases). Per the germline V gene, CDR1 is SGHTA and CDR2 is FQGTGA. The CDR3 loop spans 18 amino acids. V was trimmed by 5 bases and J by 2 bases, leaving 25 bases between them. CDR3 sequence: CASSQFPPGRTSTYEQYF. CDR3 nucleotide sequence: TGTGCCAGCAGCCAATTTCCCCCAGGGCGGACATCGACCTACGAGCAGTACTTC.

About this clonotype itself: A much larger clone sits a single nucleotide away, making a read error possible. The chain couples TRBV9 to TRBJ2-7; 8 nucleotides align to TRBD2. The CDR3 runs 13 residues. Germline lookup yields CDR1 SGDLS and CDR2 YYNGEE. The CDR3 here is CAGSVAGSDEQYF. CDR3 coding DNA: TGTGCCGGCAGCGTAGCGGGGTCCGACGAGCAGTACTTC.

This clonotype was seen repeatedly, ten times or more. The V gene is TRBV7-2, the J gene TRBJ1-2; tentatively, D is TRBD1 (5 bases). The V gene lost 5 bases and the J gene lost 8 bases, with 9 bases spanning the gap. CDR1 is SGHTA, CDR2 FQGNSA, per germline. The length of the CDR3 is 11 residues. CDR3 sequence (DNA): TGTGCCAGCAGCAATGGACACGGCTACACCTTC. Translating gives CASSNGHGYTF.

The chain recombines TRBV20-1 with TRBJ2-6; 7 positions agree with TRBD2. V was clipped by 6 bases and J by 4 bases; unmatched bases: 6. Germline V gene data show CDR1 as DFQATT and CDR2 as SNEGSKA (reference sequence). The CDR3 covers 14 residues. CDR3 sequence reads: CSALWTRGANVLTF. CDR3 nucleotide sequence: TGCAGTGCCTTGTGGACTAGGGGGGCCAACGTCCTGACTTTC.

There are many counts of this clonotype. The CDR3 is CASRQGAAYEQYF. The DNA of the CDR3 is TGTGCCAGCAGACAGGGGGCGGCCTACGAGCAGTACTTC. The chain has TRBV2 and TRBJ2-7, with 9 bases identical to TRBD1. V dropped 6 bases and J dropped 2; count of bases not matched to a gene: 2. Germline V lookup: CDR1 SNHLY, CDR2 FYNNEI. CDR3 length equals 13 residues.